What follows are 2 T cell receptor beta chains derived from one specimen sequenced in a study of cytomegalovirus exposure and HLA in healthy donors. It was with 60 Vbeta and 13 Jbeta primers that the PCR ran. Sequenced by immunoSEQ multiplex PCR; TCRdb stores in-frame clones only, minus some. The repertoire has 95,000 to 150,000 clones, roughly 85% of them found once; the top ten carry around 20%. Sequenced sample: PBMCs. These receptors all come from a man aged 18-30 years in good health and CMV-seropositive.

This clone was seen a few times. The V gene is TRBV7-8, the J gene TRBJ1-2, with D possibly matching TRBD1 (6 bases). V shed 2 bases and J shed 8 bases, with 9 bases lying between them. The CDR3 loop spans 12 amino acids. Germline V gene sequence: CDR1 SGHVS, CDR2 FQNEAQ. Here the CDR3 reads CASSLSGAGYTF. DNA of the CDR3: TGTGCCAGCAGCTTATCAGGGGCCGGCTACACCTTC.

V is TRBV28 and J is TRBJ2-7; 9 bases line up with TRBD1. The V gene end was trimmed by 5 bases and the J gene end by 6 bases; junction bases not matched to a gene: 5. The length of the CDR3 is 13 residues. Germline-derived CDR1 and CDR2 are MDHEN and SYDVKM. The CDR3 DNA reads TGTGCCAGCAGTGGGGGACAGGGTGGCGAGCAGTACTTC. As protein: CASSGGQGGEQYF.